Below, 32 T cell receptor beta chains from the same sample are listed, as sequenced in a study of cytomegalovirus exposure and HLA in healthy donors. It was with 60 Vbeta and 13 Jbeta primers that the PCR ran. The assay was immunoSEQ multiplex PCR, and TCRdb's table has in-frame clones only and misses some. This sample has more than 85,000 clones, with 76% found just once. The sample taken for sequencing was PBMCs. The receptor source for this set is a woman aged 50 to 60 in good health and CMV-seropositive.

The J gene is TRBJ2-7, the V gene TRBV14, with D possibly matching TRBD2 (6 bases). V dropped 5 bases and J dropped 0 bases, with 17 bases sitting between them. The CDR3 runs 16 residues. Per germline, CDR1 SGHDN and CDR2 FVKESK. The CDR3 sequence is CASSGSERVPSYEQYF. Here the CDR3 DNA reads TGTGCCAGCAGCGGTTCGGAGCGGGTCCCCTCCTACGAGCAGTACTTC.

The chain couples TRBV10-1 to TRBJ2-5, with D possibly matching TRBD2 (7 bases). The DNA matches TRBJ2-7 better at its end, which makes the J call doubtful. The CDR3 totals 15 residues. The germline gives CDR1 WNHNN, CDR2 SYGVQD (reference sequence). The CDR3 region is CASSESGGGRYEQYF. In DNA form, the CDR3 reads TGCGCCAGCAGTGAGTCAGGCGGGGGCCGGTACGAGCAGTACTTC.

The chain joins TRBV5-1 to TRBJ2-5; 7 positions agree with TRBD2. With V trimmed by 4 bases and J by 5 bases, 5 bases remained unmatched. Per germline, CDR1 SGHRS and CDR2 YFSETQ. This CDR3 is built from 13 residues. Here the CDR3 reads CASSAREAETQYF. DNA of the CDR3: TGCGCCAGCAGCGCCCGGGAGGCGGAGACCCAGTACTTC.

The CDR3 loop is CASSSRAEPYNEQFF. The CDR3 DNA is TGTGCCAGCAGCTCGAGGGCAGAGCCCTACAATGAGCAGTTCTTC. The genes are TRBV13 and TRBJ2-1; perhaps TRBD2 as D (5 bases). The CDR3 totals 15 residues. Trimming took 4 bases from V and 2 from J, leaving 12 bases between them. Germline-derived CDR1 and CDR2 are PRHDT and FYEKMQ (reference sequence).

Concerning this clone: An end of the junction does not agree with germline; a read error may underlie this. The chain links TRBV19 to TRBJ2-4, with 9 nucleotides matching TRBD1. The CDR3 sequence is 15 residues long. In germline, CDR1 is LNHDA, CDR2 SQIVND (reference sequence). CDR3 bases: TGTGCCAGTAGGGCCTCGGGACAGGGAAAAAACAGTCAGTACTTC. It translates to CASRASGQGKNSQYF.

The chain carries TRBV27 and TRBJ2-3, with 11 bases matching TRBD2. Germline trimming cut 3 bases from V and 2 bases from J; bases unmatched to any gene: 7. The CDR3 runs to 17 residues. The V gene's germline CDR1 is MNHEY and CDR2 SMNVEV (reference sequence). CDR3 region: CASSLRPGLAVTDTQYF. CDR3 DNA: TGTGCCAGCAGTTTGCGGCCGGGACTAGCGGTCACAGATACGCAGTATTTT.

The genes are TRBV9 and TRBJ1-2; unclear D gene. The CDR3 loop spans 12 amino acids. V lost 8 bases and J lost 4, with 12 bases in between. Germline V lookup: CDR1 SGDLS, CDR2 YYNGEE. The CDR3 DNA sequence: TGTGCCAGTAGTACCGCCTCCTATGGCTACACCTTC. Translating it yields CASSTASYGYTF.

The V call is TRBV7-2, the J call TRBJ2-3; D might be TRBD2 (6 bases). This CDR3 contains 15 residues. Germline V gene data show CDR1 as SGHTA and CDR2 as FQGNSA. Trimming removed 7 bases at V and 5 bases at J, with 19 bases between. CDR3 DNA sequence: TGTGCCAGCACCCTCGGAGGGGCAGTTGGAGATACGCAGTATTTT. Protein: CASTLGGAVGDTQYF.

J is TRBJ2-7 and V is TRBV5-4, with 9 bases lining up with TRBD1. With V trimmed by 4 bases and J by 5 bases, 16 bases remained unmatched. Looked up from germline, CDR1 is SGHNT and CDR2 is YYREEE (reference sequence). This CDR3 contains 17 residues. CDR3 region: CASSRTAGTGKFNEQYF. The CDR3 region has the DNA TGTGCCAGCAGCCGAACAGCCGGGACAGGGAAGTTCAACGAGCAGTACTTC. The full variable domain, in which reference TRBV5-4 and TRBJ2-7 provide the parts outside the CDR3, is ETGVTQSPTHLIKTRGQQVTLRCSSQSGHNTVSWYQQALGQGPQFIFQYYREEENGRGNFPPRFSGLQFPNYSSELNVNALELDDSALYLCASSRTAGTGKFNEQYFGPGTRLTVT.

This rearrangement joins TRBV19 to TRBJ2-7; TRBD1 agrees at 7 bases. Looked up from germline, CDR1 is LNHDA and CDR2 is SQIVND (reference sequence). The CDR3 loop spans 14 amino acids. The V gene end was trimmed by 8 bases and the J gene end by 3 bases; junction bases not matched to a gene: 10. Here the CDR3 DNA reads TGTGCCAGTTCTACCTCTTGGACAGGCTACGAGCAGTACTTC. Amino acids: CASSTSWTGYEQYF.

This clone was seen a single time. The chain recombines TRBV6-1 with TRBJ2-5; 7 positions match TRBD1. CDR1 is MNHNS and CDR2 is SASEGT in the germline V gene. J lost 2 bases, V lost 5 bases, and 5 bases had no gene match. The CDR3 is 14 amino acids. CDR3 coding DNA: TGTGCCAGCAGTACCTGGACAGGACAAGAGACCCAGTACTTC. Translating it yields CASSTWTGQETQYF.

The chain employs TRBV10-3 and TRBJ1-2; 11 bases are a match to TRBD1. V lost 7 bases to trimming and J lost 3 bases; unmatched junction nucleotides: 4. Germline values: CDR1 ENHRY, CDR2 SYGVKD. The CDR3 consists of 14 residues. In DNA, the CDR3 is TGTGCCATCACTCCGGGACAGGGGGACTATGGCTACACCTTC. Its protein product is CAITPGQGDYGYTF.

V and J are TRBV29-1 and TRBJ1-4, with D maybe TRBD1 (5 bases). Germline V lookup: CDR1 SQVTM, CDR2 ANQGSEA. V lost 6 bases and J 4 bases, leaving 12 bases between the germline ends. This CDR3 has 13 amino acids. The CDR3 is CSVWTRLNEKLFF. CDR3 nucleotides: TGCAGCGTCTGGACACGCCTTAATGAAAAACTGTTTTTT. Based on the CDR3 plus reference TRBV29-1 and TRBJ1-4, the full variable domain is SAVISQKPSRDICQRGTSLTIQCQVDSQVTMMFWYRQQPGQSLTLIATANQGSEATYESGFVIDKFPISRPNLTFSTLTVSNMSPEDSSIYLCSVWTRLNEKLFFGSGTQLSVL.

Comments on this clone: The junction shows a germline mismatch at one end, possibly a read error. The chain links TRBV7-8 to TRBJ2-4; maybe TRBD1 (7 bases). The CDR3 has 18 amino acids. Germline loops: CDR1 SGHVS, CDR2 FQNEAQ. The CDR3 here is CASSLGARQGGFKNSQYF. The CDR3 region has the DNA TGTGCCAGCAGCTTAGGGGCGCGGCAGGGGGGCTTCAAAAACAGTCAGTACTTC.

This chain links TRBV4-1 with TRBJ2-4, with TRBD2 identical over 8 bases. V lost 4 bases and J lost 3; bases outside the gene matches: 5. There are 15 residues in the CDR3. Looked up from germline, CDR1 is MGHRA and CDR2 is YSYEKL. The CDR3: CASSRPLAGKNIQYF. The CDR3, as DNA: TGCGCCAGCAGCCGTCCCCTAGCGGGCAAAAACATTCAGTACTTC.

This clone appeared a few times. V usage is TRBV6-5 and J usage is TRBJ2-5; TRBD1 might be the D (6 bases). Germline V lookup: CDR1 MNHEY, CDR2 SVGAGI. This CDR3 is built from 13 residues. Trimming pared 2 bases from V and 2 bases from J, leaving 6 bases between. CDR3 sequence (DNA): TGTGCCAGCAGTTACGGACAGCAAGAGACCCAGTACTTC. It is translated as CASSYGQQETQYF.

This rearrangement joins TRBV18 to TRBJ2-2, with 7 bases lining up with TRBD1. The CDR3 consists of 16 residues. Germline CDR1 reads KGHSH; CDR2 reads LQKENI. The junction had 11 bases not matched to a gene; V was cut back by 5 bases and J by 5 bases. The CDR3 here is CASSRTGREGTGELFF. CDR3 nucleotide sequence: TGTGCCAGCTCAAGGACAGGACGGGAAGGGACCGGGGAGCTGTTTTTT.

V gene TRBV13 combines with J gene TRBJ1-1; 7 bases agree with TRBD1. V was clipped by 3 bases and J by 6 bases; unmatched bases: 13. Germline CDR1 PRHDT, CDR2 FYEKMQ (reference sequence). The CDR3 runs 16 residues. The CDR3 reads CASSFSGVRGSAEAFF. In DNA, the CDR3 is TGTGCCAGCAGCTTTTCAGGGGTCAGGGGGTCGGCTGAAGCTTTCTTT.

The chain employs TRBV4-2 and TRBJ2-6; weak D call: TRBD1 (6 bases). Between the trimmed V and J ends, which lost 2 bases and 4 bases, there was a span of 18 bases. The CDR3 spans 18 residues. Germline CDR1 is LGHNA and CDR2 is YNFKEQ. The CDR3 sequence: CASSQYFGGATGANVLTF. As DNA, the CDR3 is TGTGCCAGCAGCCAATATTTTGGGGGCGCGACCGGGGCCAACGTCCTGACTTTC.

The CDR3: CASRPTGENTGELFF. CDR3 DNA: TGCGCCAGTCGCCCCACCGGGGAGAACACCGGGGAGCTGTTTTTT. The chain employs TRBV5-1 and TRBJ2-2, with D possibly being TRBD2 (5 bases). This CDR3 contains 15 residues. Trimming took off 8 bases at V and 1 base at J, with 15 bases between the two ends. The germline V gene encodes CDR1 SGHRS and CDR2 YFSETQ.

This rearrangement joins TRBV28 to TRBJ2-7; TRBD1 is a possible D gene (6 bases). The CDR3 contains 17 residues. Germline V gives CDR1 MDHEN, CDR2 SYDVKM. Trimming removed 2 bases from V and 5 bases from J, with 22 bases in between. The CDR3 here is CASSLLLPRAGDNEQYF. CDR3 DNA sequence: TGTGCCAGCAGTTTACTTCTCCCGCGGGCAGGGGATAACGAGCAGTACTTC. The full variable domain, with the rest looked up from reference TRBV28 and TRBJ2-7, is DVKVTQSSRYLVKRTGEKVFLECVQDMDHENMFWYRQDPGLGLRLIYFSYDVKMKEKGDIPEGYSVSREKKERFSLILESASTNQTSMYLCASSLLLPRAGDNEQYFGPGTRLTVT.

The chain employs TRBV5-6 and TRBJ2-7, with 8 nucleotides matching TRBD2. The CDR3 length is 14 residues. Germline CDR1 is SGHDT and CDR2 is YYEEEE. The trim removed 0 bases at V and 4 bases at J, leaving 3 bases unmatched. Here the CDR3 DNA reads TGTGCCAGCAGCTTGGGGACGGGGGGGTACGAGCAGTACTTC. It specifies CASSLGTGGYEQYF. The full variable domain, with the rest looked up from reference TRBV5-6 and TRBJ2-7, is DAGVTQSPTHLIKTRGQQVTLRCSPKSGHDTVSWYQQALGQGPQFIFQYYEEEERQRGNFPDRFSGHQFPNYSSELNVNALLLGDSALYLCASSLGTGGYEQYFGPGTRLTVT.

J is TRBJ2-2 and V is TRBV5-1, with a weak D call TRBD1 (6 bases). CDR3 length equals 14 residues. Germline V gene data show CDR1 as SGHRS and CDR2 as YFSETQ. V shed 5 bases and J shed 2 bases, with 10 bases lying between them. CDR3 nucleotide sequence: TGCGCCAGCAGAGAACAGGGCAACACCGGGGAGCTGTTTTTT. It specifies CASREQGNTGELFF.

V is TRBV4-3 and J is TRBJ1-2; possible D gene TRBD1, 6 bases. V lost 3 bases to trimming and J lost 4 bases, with 12 bases between them. The CDR3 is 14 amino acids. CDR1 and CDR2 from the germline V gene are LGHNA and YSLEER. CDR3 sequence: CASSQEQGTYGYTF. CDR3 DNA sequence: TGCGCCAGCAGCCAGGAACAGGGTACCTATGGCTACACCTTC.

In its sample, this clone was seen once. The V gene is TRBV13, the J gene TRBJ1-1; 9 bases line up with TRBD1. Trimming removed 5 bases from V and 1 base from J; junction bases left unmatched: 5. The CDR3 extends over 15 amino acids. CDR1 PRHDT and CDR2 FYEKMQ come from the germline V gene (reference sequence). CDR3 sequence reads: CASSPLDRGNTEAFF. In DNA form, the CDR3 reads TGTGCCAGCAGCCCCTTGGACAGGGGGAACACTGAAGCTTTCTTT. Variable domain in full (rest from reference TRBV13 and TRBJ1-1): AAGVIQSPRHLIKEKRETATLKCYPIPRHDTVYWYQQGPGQDPQFLISFYEKMQSDKGSIPDRFSAQQFSDYHSELNMSSLELGDSALYFCASSPLDRGNTEAFFGQGTRLTVV.

The table lists this clone with a few counts. The chain joins TRBV7-2 to TRBJ1-2; no reliable D call. Trimming pared 3 bases from V and 4 bases from J, leaving 3 bases between. This CDR3 contains 11 residues. CDR1 and CDR2 from the germline V gene are SGHTA and FQGNSA. In DNA form, the CDR3 reads TGTGCCAGCAGCTTCGGCTATGGCTACACCTTC. The encoded protein is CASSFGYGYTF.

Here the CDR3 reads CASSLRTGQTGELFF. DNA for the CDR3: TGCGCCAGCAGCTTGCGAACAGGGCAGACCGGGGAGCTGTTTTTT. The genes are TRBV5-1 and TRBJ2-2; TRBD1 is a possible D gene (6 bases). Germline-derived CDR1 and CDR2 are SGHRS and YFSETQ. The CDR3 is 15 residues long. Between the trimmed V and J ends, which lost 1 base and 5 bases, there was a span of 12 bases.

The V call is TRBV9, the J call TRBJ2-1, with 9 bases aligning to TRBD1. V shed 0 bases and J 1 base; nucleotides not matched to a gene: 2. Germline CDR1 SGDLS, CDR2 YYNGEE. The CDR3 length is 16 residues. The CDR3 DNA sequence: TGTGCCAGCAGCGTAGCGACAGGGGGTTCCTACAATGAGCAGTTCTTC. Its translation: CASSVATGGSYNEQFF.

About this clone: Other DNA variants within this sample encode the same CDR3. V and J are TRBV5-1 and TRBJ2-2; unclear D gene. The CDR3 totals 15 residues. CDR1 is SGHRS and CDR2 is YFSETQ in the germline V gene. With 0 bases removed from V and 0 bases from J, the gap between germline ends came to 6 bases. CDR3 residues: CASSLGQTNTGELFF. CDR3 in DNA: TGCGCCAGCAGCTTGGGCCAGACGAACACCGGGGAGCTGTTTTTT. Looking up the rest from reference TRBV5-1 and TRBJ2-2 gives the full variable domain: KAGVTQTPRYLIKTRGQQVTLSCSPISGHRSVSWYQQTPGQGLQFLFEYFSETQRNKGNFPGRFSGRQFSNSRSEMNVSTLELGDSALYLCASSLGQTNTGELFFGEGSRLTVL.

The chain couples TRBV25-1 to TRBJ1-5; no firm D call. V was trimmed by 2 bases and J by 5 bases, leaving 10 bases between them. The CDR3 runs to 14 residues. CDR1 MGHDK and CDR2 SYGVNS come from the germline V gene. DNA of the CDR3: TGTGCCAGCAGTGAACGGTCGGGTCATCAGCCCCAGCATTTT. Translated: CASSERSGHQPQHF.

The chain recombines TRBV5-6 with TRBJ2-3; 10 bases align to TRBD2. Germline V gene lookup returns CDR1 SGHDT and CDR2 YYEEEE. V was clipped by 4 bases and J by 3 bases; unmatched bases: 2. This CDR3 has 14 residues. The CDR3 region is CASSQGLATDTQYF. The CDR3 coding sequence is TGTGCCAGCAGCCAGGGACTAGCGACAGATACGCAGTATTTT.

The count of this clone is one. CDR3 region: CASSLQGGGYTF. The DNA of the CDR3 is TGTGCCAGCAGTCTACAGGGCGGTGGCTACACCTTC. This chain connects TRBV11-1 to TRBJ1-2, with D possibly matching TRBD1 (6 bases). V was clipped by 6 bases and J by 7 bases, with 12 bases between them. This CDR3 has 12 amino acids. The V gene's germline CDR1 is SGHAT and CDR2 FQDESV (reference sequence).